The subject of this entry is one TCR beta chain. Its antigen remains unknown. This specimen comes from a study of T-cell reconstitution after alpha-beta-depleted transplantation in children. Overall study results and limits: From surviving recipient T cells and thymic progenitors came the high day-60 TCRbeta diversity observed in some patients.

The germline V gene has CDR1 DFQATT and CDR2 SNEGSKA (reference sequence). The CDR3 has 14 amino acids. Trimming removed 3 bases from V and 3 bases from J, with 15 bases in between. Unique molecular identifiers featured in how the TCRbeta library was prepared. MiXCR was run by TCRdb on the PCR reads, yielding one entry per CDR3 protein. The repertoire holds around 670,000 distinct CDR3 sequences, with roughly 13% as singletons. Sequencing was performed on PBMCs, taken before TCRalphabeta/CD19-depleted stem cell transplant. This TCR was recovered from a girl aged 2 to 9 with congenital amegakaryocytic thrombocytopenia, due to receive a stem cell transplant. The chain couples TRBV20-1 to TRBJ2-7, with D unclear. Here the CDR3 reads CSASPREVRYEQYF. The CDR3 coding sequence is TGCAGTGCTAGTCCTCGAGAGGTACGCTACGAGCAGTACTTC.